The next 24 T cell receptor beta chains were all read from a single sample in a study of Ad26.COV2.S vaccination and SARS-CoV-2 variants. Some clones are missing from TCRdb's copy, which holds only in-frame ones; the method was immunoSEQ multiplex PCR. The sample lists about 180,000 clones, around nine tenths occurring once. Here the sequenced sample was peripheral blood, taken after recovery from COVID-19. The receptors derive from a human donor who had recovered from COVID-19.

The chain links TRBV3-1 (or the pseudogene TRBV3-2) to TRBJ1-3; D is undetermined. Germline CDR1 is LGHDT and CDR2 is YNNKEL (reference sequence). Trimming removed 2 bases from V and 7 bases from J, with 3 bases in between. The CDR3 is made up of 11 amino acids. CDR3 DNA: TGTGCCAGCAGCCAAATGAACACCATATATTTT. Translated: CASSQMNTIYF.

This chain links TRBV11-2 with TRBJ2-7; D is perhaps TRBD2 (5 bases). Germline V gene sequence: CDR1 SGHAT, CDR2 FQNNGV. The CDR3 has 16 residues. Deletions cut 2 bases from V and 3 bases from J, with 17 bases between. CDR3 in DNA: TGTGCCAGCAGCTTATGGAAACCGGGATCCTTCTACGAGCAGTACTTC. Amino acid sequence: CASSLWKPGSFYEQYF.

The V call is TRBV6-1, the J call TRBJ2-7; D remains unclear. The V gene's germline CDR1 is MNHNS and CDR2 SASEGT. V was pared by 1 base and J by 2 bases, with 6 bases between. The CDR3 consists of 13 residues. CDR3 nucleotides: TGTGCCAGCAGTGAAGGTGAGACCTACGAGCAGTACTTC. Translating it yields CASSEGETYEQYF.

The chain recombines TRBV6-2 or TRBV6-3 with TRBJ2-7, with TRBD2 matching over 8 bases. From germline, CDR1 is MNHEY and CDR2 SVGEGT. Losses at the gene ends were 5 bases for V and 0 bases for J; bases not matched to a gene: 6. The CDR3 consists of 15 residues. CDR3 bases: TGTGCCAGCAGTCCAGCGGGGGAGAGCTCCTACGAGCAGTACTTC. Amino acids: CASSPAGESSYEQYF.

This chain connects TRBV5-1 to TRBJ2-3, with D tentatively TRBD1 (5 bases). This CDR3 region has 15 residues. Germline V lookup: CDR1 SGHRS, CDR2 YFSETQ. Trimming left V 0 bases short and J 4 bases short, with 12 bases between. CDR3 nucleotides: TGCGCCAGCAGCTTGGAGGCAGGGTATGCAGATACGCAGTATTTT. It translates to CASSLEAGYADTQYF. The full variable domain, completed using reference TRBV5-1 and TRBJ2-3, is KAGVTQTPRYLIKTRGQQVTLSCSPISGHRSVSWYQQTPGQGLQFLFEYFSETQRNKGNFPGRFSGRQFSNSRSEMNVSTLELGDSALYLCASSLEAGYADTQYFGPGTRLTVL.

The CDR3 nucleotides are TGTGCCAGCAGCCCGGGACTGGTGTTCGCCGGGGAGCTGTTTTTT. It specifies CASSPGLVFAGELFF. The rearrangement joins TRBV27 to TRBJ2-2; a possible D gene is TRBD2 (6 bases). The V gene lost 6 bases and the J gene lost 6 bases, with 17 bases spanning the gap. Germline V CDR1 and CDR2: MNHEY, SMNVEV (reference sequence). The CDR3 contains 15 residues.

The rearrangement uses TRBV25-1 and TRBJ2-3; 10 bases line up with TRBD2. CDR3 length equals 12 residues. J was trimmed by 10 bases and V by 6 bases; bases with no gene match: 4. From germline, CDR1 is MGHDK and CDR2 SYGVNS. CDR3 sequence reads: CASRGTSEAQYF. The CDR3 nucleotides are TGTGCCAGCAGGGGGACTAGCGAGGCGCAGTATTTT.

The V gene is TRBV9, the J gene TRBJ1-2; 8 bases are shared with TRBD1. Germline lookup yields CDR1 SGDLS and CDR2 YYNGEE. The CDR3 is 14 amino acids. J gave up 8 bases and V 4 bases, and 10 bases lay outside the gene matches. The CDR3 spells CASSPPSGQGGYTF. CDR3 sequence (DNA): TGTGCCAGCAGCCCACCCTCAGGACAGGGAGGCTACACCTTC.

CDR3 nucleotide sequence: TGCGCCAGCAACGGAGGGCCGGGTTTCGAGCAGTACTTC. Translating it yields CASNGGPGFEQYF. V gene TRBV5-1 combines with J gene TRBJ2-7; the D gene is possibly TRBD2 (6 bases). The V end was cut by 6 bases, the J end by 6 bases, with 16 bases between. This CDR3 contains 13 residues. Germline V gives CDR1 SGHRS, CDR2 YFSETQ.

V usage is TRBV27 and J usage is TRBJ2-2, with D unresolved. The V gene's germline CDR1 is MNHEY and CDR2 SMNVEV (reference sequence). This CDR3 has 16 amino acids. The germline V and J ends were trimmed by 8 bases and 0 bases, with 16 bases remaining between them. Here the CDR3 reads CASARIQFANTGELFF. As DNA, the CDR3 is TGTGCCAGCGCCCGTATCCAGTTCGCGAACACCGGGGAGCTGTTTTTT.

V gene TRBV7-6 combines with J gene TRBJ2-7; 7 bases agree with TRBD1. Germline CDR1 reads SGHVS; CDR2 reads FNYEAQ. With 4 bases clipped from V and 1 base from J, the junction kept 16 bases outside the gene matches. The CDR3 contains 18 residues. DNA of the CDR3: TGTGCCAGCAGCTCTGGCCTGAACAGGGGCCGCATTTCCTACGAGCAGTACTTC. Translation: CASSSGLNRGRISYEQYF.

V gene TRBV19 combines with J gene TRBJ1-4; D call uncertain. CDR1 is LNHDA, CDR2 SQIVND, per germline (reference sequence). V was cut by 6 bases and J by 3 bases, with 8 bases left in between. The CDR3 covers 13 residues. The CDR3 coding sequence is TGTGCCAGTAGACCAAAGGCTAATGAAAAACTGTTTTTT. Translation gives CASRPKANEKLFF.

This clone was counted once. The chain carries TRBV6-5 and TRBJ1-1, with 7 nucleotides matching TRBD1. After removal of 8 bases from V and 0 bases from J, the junction contained 3 bases not matched to a gene. This CDR3 has 13 residues. The germline CDR1 and CDR2 sequences are MNHEY and SVGAGI. CDR3: CASPGQMNTEAFF. DNA of the CDR3: TGTGCCAGCCCGGGACAGATGAACACTGAAGCTTTCTTT.

The chain is built from TRBV7-6 and TRBJ1-1, with D possibly matching TRBD1 (5 bases). Germline loops: CDR1 SGHVS, CDR2 FNYEAQ. The CDR3 loop spans 12 amino acids. V dropped 2 bases and J dropped 10 bases, with 11 bases sitting between them. CDR3 residues: CASSLNKGRAFF. The CDR3 region has the DNA TGTGCCAGCAGCTTAAACAAGGGGAGAGCTTTCTTT.

This chain connects TRBV27 to TRBJ1-4; 11 bases align to TRBD1. Germline V gene data show CDR1 as MNHEY and CDR2 as SMNVEV (reference sequence). The V and J ends lost 5 bases and 10 bases, in that order; junction bases with no gene match: 9. The CDR3 loop spans 15 amino acids. In DNA, the CDR3 is TGTGCCAGCAGTGTCGGGACAGGGGGAGTAGGAAAACTGTTTTTT. Its translation is CASSVGTGGVGKLFF.

V is TRBV5-8 and J is TRBJ1-2; possible D gene TRBD1, 5 bases. The CDR3 is 10 amino acids. Trimming cost V 4 bases and J 8 bases, with 6 bases left between them. Germline CDR1 is SGHTS and CDR2 is YDEGEE. The DNA for the CDR3 is TGTGCCAGCAGCCAGGGCGGCTACACCTTC. Protein: CASSQGGYTF.

The CDR3: CAQPATWTDTQYF. CDR3 DNA sequence: TGTGCCCAACCCGCCACATGGACAGATACGCAGTATTTT. This chain joins TRBV21-1 and TRBJ2-3; the table gives TRBD1 as D, unverified against the DNA. TRBV21-1 is a recognized pseudogene. The CDR3 runs 13 residues.

Only one count was recorded for this clone. The chain couples TRBV2 to TRBJ2-7; 12 nucleotides agree with TRBD2. Losses at the gene ends were 4 bases for V and 0 bases for J; bases not matched to a gene: 10. There are 18 residues in the CDR3. Germline CDR1 SNHLY, CDR2 FYNNEI. CDR3 in DNA: TGTGCCAGCAGTGTGGGGGTGACTAGCGGGGGAAACTCCTACGAGCAGTACTTC. Amino acid sequence: CASSVGVTSGGNSYEQYF.

V and J are TRBV28 and TRBJ2-7; D unresolved. CDR3 length: 13 amino acids. CDR1 and CDR2 from the germline V gene are MDHEN and SYDVKM. Trimming removed 8 bases from V and 0 bases from J, with 11 bases in between. The CDR3 loop is CASFPPGSYEQYF. As DNA, the CDR3 is TGTGCCAGCTTCCCTCCTGGCTCCTACGAGCAGTACTTC.

The V gene is TRBV6-1, the J gene TRBJ1-4, with D tentatively TRBD1 (6 bases). V lost 6 bases to trimming and J lost 12 bases, with 17 bases between them. CDR3 length: 13 residues. Germline CDR1 and CDR2: MNHNS and SASEGT. As DNA, the CDR3 is TGTGCCAGCAGCCAAGACGGACAGTCGGAACTGTTTTTT. It encodes CASSQDGQSELFF.

This chain connects TRBV12-5 to TRBJ2-7; no definite D call. This CDR3 has 17 residues. V dropped 3 bases and J dropped 6 bases, with 24 bases sitting between them. Germline V gene lookup returns CDR1 LGHNT and CDR2 FRNRAP. CDR3 residues: CASGFTTEKFSSTEQYF. As DNA, the CDR3 is TGTGCTAGTGGTTTTACGACGGAGAAATTCTCCTCTACCGAGCAGTACTTC.

The genes are TRBV9 and TRBJ2-7, with 9 bases lining up with TRBD1. The CDR3 consists of 12 residues. V trimming: 4 bases; J trimming: 10 bases; junction bases outside the gene matches: 6. CDR1 and CDR2 from the germline V gene are SGDLS and YYNGEE. CDR3 amino acids: CASSTHRGPQYF. The CDR3 region has the DNA TGTGCCAGCAGCACCCACAGGGGGCCCCAGTACTTC.

The chain has TRBV19 and TRBJ2-7, with 11 positions matching TRBD2. Unmatched junction bases numbered 7, after V lost 7 bases and J lost 2 bases. The CDR3 length is 15 residues. Germline lookup yields CDR1 LNHDA and CDR2 SQIVND (reference sequence). The CDR3 nucleotides are TGTGCCAGTACCATGGGACTAGCGGACGCCTACGAGCAGTACTTC. Amino acids: CASTMGLADAYEQYF.

V is TRBV27 and J is TRBJ1-2; 8 nucleotides line up with TRBD1. The CDR3 is 13 residues long. V trimming: 6 bases; J trimming: 5 bases; junction bases outside the gene matches: 5. CDR1 and CDR2 from the germline V gene are MNHEY and SMNVEV (reference sequence). CDR3 sequence: CASRGQETYGYTF. CDR3 nucleotides: TGTGCCAGCAGGGGACAGGAGACGTATGGCTACACCTTC.